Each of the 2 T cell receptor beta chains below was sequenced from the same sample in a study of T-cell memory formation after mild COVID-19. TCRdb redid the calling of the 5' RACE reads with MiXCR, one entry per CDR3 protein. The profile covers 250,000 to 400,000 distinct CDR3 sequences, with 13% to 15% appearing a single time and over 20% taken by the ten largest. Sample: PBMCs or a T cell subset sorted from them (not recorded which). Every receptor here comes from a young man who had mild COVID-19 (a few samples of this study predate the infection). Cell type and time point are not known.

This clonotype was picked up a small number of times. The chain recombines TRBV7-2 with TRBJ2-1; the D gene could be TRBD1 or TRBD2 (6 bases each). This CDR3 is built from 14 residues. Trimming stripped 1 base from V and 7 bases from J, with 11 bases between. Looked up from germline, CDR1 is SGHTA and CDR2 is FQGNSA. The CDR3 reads CASSLEGGQNEQFF. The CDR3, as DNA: TGTGCCAGCAGCTTAGAAGGGGGGCAGAATGAGCAGTTCTTC.

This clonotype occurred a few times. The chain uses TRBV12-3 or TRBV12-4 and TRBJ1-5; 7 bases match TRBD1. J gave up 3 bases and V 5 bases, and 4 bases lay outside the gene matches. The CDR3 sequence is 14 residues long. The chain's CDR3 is CASSPDRPNQPQHF. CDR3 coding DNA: TGTGCCAGCAGTCCGGACAGGCCCAATCAGCCCCAGCATTTT.